This T cell receptor (beta chain) stems from a study of tumor-infiltrating lymphocytes in localized non-small cell lung cancer. Clones were sequenced by immunoSEQ multiplex PCR, and TCRdb holds only the in-frame ones, with some missing. The data contain about 16,000 clones, around 76% of them seen just once; the ten biggest clones take up around a tenth. This clone was seen more than once but under ten times. Its target is not known. Germline lookup yields CDR1 SGHTA and CDR2 FQGNSA. The CDR3 is made up of 12 amino acids. The V and J ends lost 4 bases and 7 bases respectively, with 10 bases between them. Study results and caveats: Tumors had more T cell infiltration than uninvolved lung, per TCRbeta sequencing and CD3 counts.

The V and J genes are TRBV7-2 and TRBJ1-1; D unclear. Sequences were obtained from lung tumor tissue. This receptor was obtained from a human donor with non-small cell lung cancer. DNA of the CDR3: TGTGCCAGCAGCTGGTCTACGGGTGAAGCTTTCTTT. Amino acid sequence: CASSWSTGEAFF.